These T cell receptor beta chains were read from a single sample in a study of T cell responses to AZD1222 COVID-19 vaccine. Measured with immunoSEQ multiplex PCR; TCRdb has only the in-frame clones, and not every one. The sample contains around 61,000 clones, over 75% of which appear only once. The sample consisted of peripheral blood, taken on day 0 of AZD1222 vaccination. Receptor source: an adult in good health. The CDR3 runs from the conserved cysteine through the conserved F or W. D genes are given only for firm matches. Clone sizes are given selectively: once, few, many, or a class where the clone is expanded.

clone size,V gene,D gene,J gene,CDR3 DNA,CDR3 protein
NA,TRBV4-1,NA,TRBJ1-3,TGCGCCAGCAGCCAAGCAGGAAACACCATATATTTT,CASSQAGNTIYF
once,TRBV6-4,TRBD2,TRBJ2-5,TGTGCCAGCAGTGACAAGGCGGGGGGTCAAGAGACCCAGTACTTC,CASSDKAGGQETQYF
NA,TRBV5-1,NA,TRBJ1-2,TGCGCCAGCTCTCAGTACGCGACAGCGGATGGCTACACCTTC,CASSQYATADGYTF
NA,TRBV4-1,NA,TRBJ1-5,TGCGCCAGCAGCCATCCTTCGGCGGGGAGCAATCAGCCCCAGCATTTT,CASSHPSAGSNQPQHF
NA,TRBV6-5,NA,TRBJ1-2,TGTGCCAGCAGTTACGGAGGGTCCAGGACGGGAGGCTACACCTTC,CASSYGGSRTGGYTF
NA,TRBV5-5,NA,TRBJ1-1,TGTGCCAGCAGCTTGGAAGGGGGATCCCCTGAAGCTTTCTTT,CASSLEGGSPEAFF
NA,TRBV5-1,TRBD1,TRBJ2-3,TGCGCCAGCAGCTTGGAAAGGACAGGGGGCGGTGATACGCAGTATTTT,CASSLERTGGGDTQYF
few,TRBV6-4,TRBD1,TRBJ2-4,TGTGCCAGCAGCCCGATCCAACTCCGGGACAGGCCGCGCACGAACTTC,CASSPIQLRDRPRTNF
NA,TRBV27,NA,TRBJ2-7,TGTGCCAGCAGTTTCAGAGGGGTTGGGATCCCCTACGAGCAGTACTTC,CASSFRGVGIPYEQYF
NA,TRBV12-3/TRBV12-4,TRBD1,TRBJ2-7,TGTGCCAGCAGCCTGGGACAGGGCCAGCAGTACTTC,CASSLGQGQQYF
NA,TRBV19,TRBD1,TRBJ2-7,TGTGCCAGTAGTTCGACAGGGCTTGGAGGCTACGAGCAGTACTTC,CASSSTGLGGYEQYF
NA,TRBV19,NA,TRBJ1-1,TGTGCCAGTAGTCCCAGTGAAGAGGACACTGAAGCTTTCTTT,CASSPSEEDTEAFF
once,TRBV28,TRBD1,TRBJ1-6,TGTGCCAGCAGCCGGGAGGCGGGACAGGTTAGGCCCCTCCACTTT,CASSREAGQVRPLHF
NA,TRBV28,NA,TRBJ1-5,TGTGCCAGCAAGTTATATTGGGTGGGGGGCGCGAATCAGCCCCAGCATTTT,CASKLYWVGGANQPQHF
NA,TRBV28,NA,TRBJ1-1,TGTGCCAGCAGTACTCCCGCGGGAGCTTTCTTT,CASSTPAGAFF
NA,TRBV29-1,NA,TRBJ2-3,TGCAGCGTTGGACTAATACGGCGGGGACCTAACACAGATACGCAGTATTTT,CSVGLIRRGPNTDTQYF
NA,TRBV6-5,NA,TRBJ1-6,TGTGCCAGCAGTCCAGTGAATTACAATTCACCCCTCCACTTT,CASSPVNYNSPLHF
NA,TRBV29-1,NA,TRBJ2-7,TGCAGCGTTGAAGGGGCATACGACGAGCAGTACTTC,CSVEGAYDEQYF
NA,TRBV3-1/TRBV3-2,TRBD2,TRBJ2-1,TGTGCCAGCAGCCAGGGGACTAGCGGACTCTACAATGAGCAGTTCTTC,CASSQGTSGLYNEQFF
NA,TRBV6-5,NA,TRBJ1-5,TGTGCCAGCAAGAGGGGGATCAATCAGCCCCAGCATTTT,CASKRGINQPQHF